A selection of T cell receptor beta chains follows, all from one sample in a study of blood T cell repertoires in acute mononucleosis. TCRdb keeps only in-frame clones here, not all; method: immunoSEQ multiplex PCR. The sample records around 1,800 clones, 20% to 25% being singletons. This sample comprised EBV YVL epitope tetramer+ CD8+ T cells sorted from PBMCs, obtained during convalescence from infectious mononucleosis. The origin of the receptors is a woman aged 18 to 35 with infectious mononucleosis caused by EBV. Both conserved end residues are part of each CDR3. The D gene is left open where the match is weak. The size of a clone is reported for some rows only, either as once, few or many, or as a class for expanded clones.

cdr3_aa cdr3_nt d_call clone_size j_call v_call
CASSPGTSTDTQYF TGTGCCAGCAGCCCAGGGACTAGCACAGATACGCAGTATTTT . many TRBJ2-3 TRBV7-3
CASSQTPTGADEQYF TGTGCCAGCAGCCAAACCCCGACAGGGGCGGACGAGCAGTACTTC TRBD1 few TRBJ2-7 TRBV6-1
CASSQEGQLSYEQYF TGCGCCAGCAGCCAAGAAGGACAGCTCTCGTACGAGCAGTACTTC . many TRBJ2-7 TRBV23-1
CASSLRGGGYEQYF TGTGCCAGCAGTTTAAGAGGGGGTGGGTACGAGCAGTACTTC . many TRBJ2-7 TRBV28
CASSLASGNEQFF TGTGCCAGCAGCTTGGCTAGCGGGAATGAGCAGTTCTTC TRBD2 . TRBJ2-1 TRBV5-6
CASSYQGSYEQYF TGTGCCAGCAGTTACCAGGGTTCCTACGAGCAGTACTTC . many TRBJ2-7 TRBV6-5
CASSPTAVTDYEQYF TGTGCCAGCAGTCCGACCGCCGTTACAGACTACGAGCAGTACTTC . . TRBJ2-7 TRBV27
CSVGQALYNNEQFF TGCAGCGTTGGGCAGGCCCTTTACAATAATGAGCAGTTCTTC . . TRBJ2-1 TRBV29-1
CSVGQALHKEQFF TGCAGCGTTGGGCAGGCCCTTCACAAGGAGCAGTTCTTC . . TRBJ2-1 TRBV29-1
CASSRIMNTEAFF TGTGCCAGCAGTCGGATTATGAACACTGAAGCTTTCTTT . . TRBJ1-1 TRBV28
CASSSFRDSSNEQYF TGTGCCAGCAGCTCATTCCGGGACTCCTCGAACGAGCAGTACTTC . many TRBJ2-7 TRBV10-3
CASSSRGGGGTYEQYF TGTGCCAGCAGCTCTCGGGGAGGGGGCGGGACCTACGAGCAGTACTTC . . TRBJ2-7 TRBV28